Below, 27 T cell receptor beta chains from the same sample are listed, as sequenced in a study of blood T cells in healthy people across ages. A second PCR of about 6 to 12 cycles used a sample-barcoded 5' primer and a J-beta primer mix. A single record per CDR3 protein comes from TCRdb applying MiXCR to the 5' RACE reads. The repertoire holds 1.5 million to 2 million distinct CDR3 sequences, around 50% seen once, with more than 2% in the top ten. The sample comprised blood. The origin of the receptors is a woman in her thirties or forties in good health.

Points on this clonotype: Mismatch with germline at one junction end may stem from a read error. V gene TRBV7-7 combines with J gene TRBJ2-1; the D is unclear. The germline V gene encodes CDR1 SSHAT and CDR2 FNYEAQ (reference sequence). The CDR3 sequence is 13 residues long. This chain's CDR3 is CASSSNVYNEQFF. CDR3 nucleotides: TGTGCTAGCAGCTCCAATGTGTACAATGAGCAGTTCTTC.

The CDR3 loop is CASSLDPGPRETQYF. CDR3 bases: TGTGCCAGCAGCCTCGACCCGGGGCCACGGGAGACCCAGTACTTC. The rearrangement links TRBV3-1 to TRBJ2-7; perhaps D is TRBD1 or TRBD2 (5 bases each). Gene TRBJ2-5 matches the end of the DNA better, so the J call may be wrong. CDR1 and CDR2 from the germline V gene are LGHDT and YNNKEL (reference sequence). CDR3 length: 15 amino acids.

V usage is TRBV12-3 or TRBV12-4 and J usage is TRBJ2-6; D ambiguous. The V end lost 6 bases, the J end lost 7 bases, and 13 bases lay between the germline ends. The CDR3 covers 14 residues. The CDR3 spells CASSPAEGANVLTF. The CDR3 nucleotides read TGTGCCAGCAGCCCCGCGGAAGGAGCCAACGTCCTGACTTTC.

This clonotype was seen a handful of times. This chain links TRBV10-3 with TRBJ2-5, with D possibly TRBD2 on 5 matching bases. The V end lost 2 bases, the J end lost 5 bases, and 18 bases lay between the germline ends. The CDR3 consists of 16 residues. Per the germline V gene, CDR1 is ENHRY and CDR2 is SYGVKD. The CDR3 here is CAISEGGRSPRETQYF. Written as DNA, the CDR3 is TGTGCCATCAGTGAGGGAGGTAGATCTCCGCGGGAGACCCAGTACTTC.

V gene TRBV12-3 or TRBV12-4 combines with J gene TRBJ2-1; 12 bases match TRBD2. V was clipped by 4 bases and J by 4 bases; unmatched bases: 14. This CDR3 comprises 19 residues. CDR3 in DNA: TGTGCCAGCAGTTCCGGTAAAAGGACTAGCGGGGTTAAATACAATGAGCAGTTCTTC. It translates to CASSSGKRTSGVKYNEQFF.

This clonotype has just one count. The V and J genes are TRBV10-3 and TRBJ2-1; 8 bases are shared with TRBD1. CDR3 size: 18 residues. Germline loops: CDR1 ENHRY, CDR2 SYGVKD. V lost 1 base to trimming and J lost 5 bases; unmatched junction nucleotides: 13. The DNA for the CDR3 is TGTGCCATCAGTGAGTTATTCCCGGGACAGGTTAGCGACAATGAGCAGTTCTTC. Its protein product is CAISELFPGQVSDNEQFF.

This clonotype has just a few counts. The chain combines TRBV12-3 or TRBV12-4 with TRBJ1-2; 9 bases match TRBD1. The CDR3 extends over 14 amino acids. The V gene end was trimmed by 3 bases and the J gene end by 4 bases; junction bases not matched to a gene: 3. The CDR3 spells CASSFSGQGYGYTF. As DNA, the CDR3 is TGTGCCAGCAGTTTCTCGGGACAGGGCTATGGCTACACCTTC.

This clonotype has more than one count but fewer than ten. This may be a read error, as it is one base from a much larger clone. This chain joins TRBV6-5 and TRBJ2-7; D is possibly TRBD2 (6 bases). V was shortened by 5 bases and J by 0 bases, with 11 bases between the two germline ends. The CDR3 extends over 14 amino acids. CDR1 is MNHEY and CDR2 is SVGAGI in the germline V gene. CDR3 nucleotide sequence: TGTGCCAGCAGTGACGGAGGGGCCTCCTACGAGCAGTACTTC. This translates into CASSDGGASYEQYF.

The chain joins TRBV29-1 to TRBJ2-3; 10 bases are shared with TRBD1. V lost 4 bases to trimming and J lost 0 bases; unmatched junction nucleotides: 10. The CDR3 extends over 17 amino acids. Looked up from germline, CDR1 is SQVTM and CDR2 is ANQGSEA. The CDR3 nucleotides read TGCAGCGTTGCCGGGACAGGGGTGCCGACTAGCACAGATACGCAGTATTTT. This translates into CSVAGTGVPTSTDTQYF.

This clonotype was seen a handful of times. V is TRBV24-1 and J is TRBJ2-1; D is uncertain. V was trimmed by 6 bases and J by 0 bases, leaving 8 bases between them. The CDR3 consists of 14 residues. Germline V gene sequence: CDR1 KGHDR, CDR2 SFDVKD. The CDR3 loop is CATSPGSSYNEQFF. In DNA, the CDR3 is TGTGCCACCAGTCCGGGCAGCTCCTACAATGAGCAGTTCTTC.

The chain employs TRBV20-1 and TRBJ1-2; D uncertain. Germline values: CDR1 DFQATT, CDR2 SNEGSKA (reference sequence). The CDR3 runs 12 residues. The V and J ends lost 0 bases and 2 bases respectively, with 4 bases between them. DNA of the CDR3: TGCAGTGCTAGAGAGCGCAACTATGGCTACACCTTC. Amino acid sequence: CSARERNYGYTF.

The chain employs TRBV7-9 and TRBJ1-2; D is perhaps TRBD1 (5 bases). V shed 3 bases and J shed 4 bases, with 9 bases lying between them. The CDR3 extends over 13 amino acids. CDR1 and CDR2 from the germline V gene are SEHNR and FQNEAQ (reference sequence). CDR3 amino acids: CASSFPGSYGYTF. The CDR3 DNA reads TGTGCCAGCAGCTTCCCAGGGAGCTATGGCTACACCTTC.

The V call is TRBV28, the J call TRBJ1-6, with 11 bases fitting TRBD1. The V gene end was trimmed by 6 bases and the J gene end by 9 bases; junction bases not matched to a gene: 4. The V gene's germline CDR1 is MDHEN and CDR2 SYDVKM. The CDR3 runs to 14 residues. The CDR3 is CASSLDRGPSPLHF. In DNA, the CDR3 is TGTGCCAGCAGCTTGGACAGGGGGCCTTCACCCCTCCACTTT.

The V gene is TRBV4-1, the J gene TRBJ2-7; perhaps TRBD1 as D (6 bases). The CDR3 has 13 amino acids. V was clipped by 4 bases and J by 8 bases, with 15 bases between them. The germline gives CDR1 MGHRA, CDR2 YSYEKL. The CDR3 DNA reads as TGCGCCAGCAGCCGAGAAGCACAGGGTAAGCAGTACTTC. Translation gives CASSREAQGKQYF.

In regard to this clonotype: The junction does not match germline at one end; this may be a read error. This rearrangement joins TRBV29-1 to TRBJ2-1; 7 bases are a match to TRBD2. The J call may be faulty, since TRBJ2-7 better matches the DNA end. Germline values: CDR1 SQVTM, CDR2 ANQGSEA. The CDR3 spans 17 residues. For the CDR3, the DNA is TGCGGCGTTGAAGCCCTAGCTTTGGCGGGGGAGGGCAATGAGCAGTACTTC. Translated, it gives CGVEALALAGEGNEQYF.

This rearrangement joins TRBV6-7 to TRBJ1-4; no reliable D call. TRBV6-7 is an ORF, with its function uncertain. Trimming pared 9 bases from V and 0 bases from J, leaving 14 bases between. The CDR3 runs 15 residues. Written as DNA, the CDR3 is TGTGCCAGTCCGCCCCGACCCGCAACTAATGAAAAACTGTTTTTT. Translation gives CASPPRPATNEKLFF.

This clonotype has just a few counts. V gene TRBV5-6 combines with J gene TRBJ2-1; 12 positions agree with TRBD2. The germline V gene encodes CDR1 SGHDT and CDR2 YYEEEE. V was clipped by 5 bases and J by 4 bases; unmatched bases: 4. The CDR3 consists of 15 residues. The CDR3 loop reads CASRAGTSGYNEQFF. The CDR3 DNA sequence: TGTGCCAGCAGGGCGGGGACTAGCGGGTACAATGAGCAGTTCTTC.

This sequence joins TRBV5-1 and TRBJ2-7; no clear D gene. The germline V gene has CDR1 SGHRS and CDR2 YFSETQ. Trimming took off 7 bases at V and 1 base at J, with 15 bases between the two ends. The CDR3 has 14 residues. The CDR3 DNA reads TGCGCCAGCGTCCCCCCGGTTGGGTCCTACGAGCAGTACTTC. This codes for CASVPPVGSYEQYF.

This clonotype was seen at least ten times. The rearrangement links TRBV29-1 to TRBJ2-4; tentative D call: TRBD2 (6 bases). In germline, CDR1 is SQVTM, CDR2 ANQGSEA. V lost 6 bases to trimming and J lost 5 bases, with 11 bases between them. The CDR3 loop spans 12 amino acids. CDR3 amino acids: CSVGVAENIQYF. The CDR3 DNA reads TGCAGCGTGGGCGTAGCGGAAAACATTCAGTACTTC.

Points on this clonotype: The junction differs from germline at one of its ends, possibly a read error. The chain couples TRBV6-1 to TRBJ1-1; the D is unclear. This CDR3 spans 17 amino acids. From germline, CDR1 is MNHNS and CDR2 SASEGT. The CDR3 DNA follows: TGTGCCAGCAGACCCACACGAGAATTAGGCCAGAACACTGGAGCTTTCTTT. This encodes CASRPTRELGQNTGAFF.

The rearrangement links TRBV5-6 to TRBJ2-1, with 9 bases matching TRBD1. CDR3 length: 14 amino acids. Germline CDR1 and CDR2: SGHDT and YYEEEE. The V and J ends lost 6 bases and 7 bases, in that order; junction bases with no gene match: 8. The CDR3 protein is CASKGTGRKNEQFF. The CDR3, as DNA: TGTGCCAGCAAAGGGACAGGGAGGAAAAATGAGCAGTTCTTC. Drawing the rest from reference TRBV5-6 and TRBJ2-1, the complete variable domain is DAGVTQSPTHLIKTRGQQVTLRCSPKSGHDTVSWYQQALGQGPQFIFQYYEEEERQRGNFPDRFSGHQFPNYSSELNVNALLLGDSALYLCASKGTGRKNEQFFGPGTRLTVL.

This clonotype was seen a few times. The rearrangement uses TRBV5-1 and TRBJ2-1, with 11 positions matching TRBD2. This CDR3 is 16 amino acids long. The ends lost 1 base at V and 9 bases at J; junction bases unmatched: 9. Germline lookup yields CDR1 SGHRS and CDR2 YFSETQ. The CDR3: CASSLSSGGLRSEQFF. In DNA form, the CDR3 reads TGCGCCAGCAGCTTGTCTAGCGGGGGGCTTCGGTCTGAGCAGTTCTTC.

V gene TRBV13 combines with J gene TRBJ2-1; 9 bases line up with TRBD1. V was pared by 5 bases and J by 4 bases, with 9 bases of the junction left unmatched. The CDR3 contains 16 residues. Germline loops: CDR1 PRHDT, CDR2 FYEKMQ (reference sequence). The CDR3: CASSPPTGGRYNEQFF. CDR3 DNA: TGTGCCAGCAGCCCACCCACAGGGGGCCGATACAATGAGCAGTTCTTC.

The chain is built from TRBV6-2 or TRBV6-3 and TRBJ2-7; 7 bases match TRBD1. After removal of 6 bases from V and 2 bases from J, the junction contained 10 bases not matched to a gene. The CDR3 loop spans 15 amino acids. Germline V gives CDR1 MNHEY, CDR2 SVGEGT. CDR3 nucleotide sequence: TGTGCCAGCAGGGCAACCGGGACAGTCACCTACGAGCAGTACTTC. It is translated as CASRATGTVTYEQYF.

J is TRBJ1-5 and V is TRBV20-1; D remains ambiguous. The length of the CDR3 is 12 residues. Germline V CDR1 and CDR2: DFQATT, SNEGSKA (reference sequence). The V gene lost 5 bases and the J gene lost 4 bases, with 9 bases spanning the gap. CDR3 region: CSARRVNQPQHF. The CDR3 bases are TGCAGTGCTCGACGGGTGAATCAGCCCCAGCATTTT.

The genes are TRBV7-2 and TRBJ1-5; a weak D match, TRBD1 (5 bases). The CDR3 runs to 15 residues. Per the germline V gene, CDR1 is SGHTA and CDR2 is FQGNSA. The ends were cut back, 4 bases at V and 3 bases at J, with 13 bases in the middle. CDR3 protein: CASSSLGTANQPQHF. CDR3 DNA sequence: TGTGCCAGCAGCTCCTTAGGGACTGCCAATCAGCCCCAGCATTTT.

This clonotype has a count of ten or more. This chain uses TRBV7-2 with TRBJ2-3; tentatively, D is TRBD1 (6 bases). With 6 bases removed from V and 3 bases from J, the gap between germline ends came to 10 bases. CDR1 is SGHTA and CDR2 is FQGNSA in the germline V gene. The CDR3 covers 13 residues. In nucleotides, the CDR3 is TGTGCCAGCAGATCACAGGGTACAGATACGCAGTATTTT. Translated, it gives CASRSQGTDTQYF.